These 32 T cell receptor beta chains originate from one sample sequenced in a study of PD-L1 blockade in urothelial cancer. Libraries were prepared by immunoSEQ multiplex PCR; TCRdb keeps only in-frame clonotypes and omits some of them. The table shows around 38,000 clones, with about 86% occurring only once. Time point here: peripheral blood 6 weeks after treatment start. Specimen: PBMCs, collected around atezolizumab (anti-PD-L1) treatment. The source is a man aged 60 to 75 with urothelial cancer.

This clone showed up just once. The chain links TRBV6-6 to TRBJ2-5; D unresolved. CDR1 is MNHNY, CDR2 SVGAGI, per germline (reference sequence). Trimming removed 0 bases from V and 5 bases from J, with 7 bases in between. The CDR3 runs to 13 residues. CDR3 residues: CASSYSIEETQYF. As DNA, the CDR3 is TGTGCCAGCAGTTACTCGATAGAGGAGACCCAGTACTTC.

This clone was seen more than once but under ten times. This rearrangement joins TRBV5-6 to TRBJ1-5; the D is unclear. Trimming stripped 6 bases from V and 6 bases from J, with 13 bases between. CDR3 length equals 13 residues. Germline V gene lookup returns CDR1 SGHDT and CDR2 YYEEEE. This chain's CDR3 is CASIRPAGQPQHF. The CDR3 nucleotides are TGTGCCAGCATCCGCCCAGCGGGTCAGCCCCAGCATTTT.

V and J are TRBV2 and TRBJ1-5; 8 nucleotides match TRBD1. The CDR3 is 14 amino acids. V lost 6 bases, J lost 6 bases, and 7 bases stayed unmatched. Germline V gene lookup returns CDR1 SNHLY and CDR2 FYNNEI. CDR3 residues: CASSDRGASQPQHF. Written as DNA, the CDR3 is TGTGCCAGCAGCGACAGGGGCGCTTCTCAGCCCCAGCATTTT.

The gene calls are TRBV10-3 and TRBJ2-1; D remains unclear. Germline-derived CDR1 and CDR2 are ENHRY and SYGVKD. Trimming shortened V by 5 bases and J by 8 bases, and 7 bases separated the two germline ends. The CDR3 loop spans 11 amino acids. The CDR3 DNA follows: TGTGCCATCAGTTTCAGTGATGAGCAGTTCTTC. Translating it yields CAISFSDEQFF.

This clone has a handful of counts. The genes are TRBV5-4 and TRBJ2-5; TRBD2 matches 13 bases. Trimming cost V 4 bases and J 2 bases; bases outside gene matches: 5. Germline V gene data show CDR1 as SGHNT and CDR2 as YYREEE (reference sequence). The CDR3 runs 16 residues. The CDR3 region has the DNA TGTGCCAGCAGCAGAACACTAGCGGGGGGGCAAGAGACCCAGTACTTC. It encodes CASSRTLAGGQETQYF.

The CDR3 loop is CASSWTGADTEAFF. CDR3 nucleotide sequence: TGCGCCAGCAGCTGGACAGGGGCCGACACTGAAGCTTTCTTT. V and J are TRBV5-1 and TRBJ1-1; 9 bases match TRBD1. V shed 3 bases, J shed 3 bases, and the junction held 3 bases outside the gene matches. Germline assignment: CDR1 SGHRS and CDR2 YFSETQ. The CDR3 extends over 14 amino acids.

The genes are TRBV6-1 and TRBJ1-5; possibly TRBD1 for D (6 bases). Germline CDR1 MNHNS, CDR2 SASEGT. The ends were cut back, 3 bases at V and 1 base at J, with 10 bases in the middle. The CDR3 is made up of 15 amino acids. This chain's CDR3 is CASSDQGPSNQPQHF. The CDR3 nucleotides read TGTGCCAGCAGTGATCAGGGGCCGAGCAATCAGCCCCAGCATTTT.

This clone occurred once. The gene calls are TRBV19 and TRBJ1-5; a weak D match, TRBD1 (6 bases). This CDR3 has 15 residues. V was shortened by 6 bases and J by 0 bases, with 12 bases between the two germline ends. Germline V gene lookup returns CDR1 LNHDA and CDR2 SQIVND (reference sequence). The CDR3 here is CASRNQGYSNQPQHF. The CDR3 nucleotides read TGTGCCAGTAGGAATCAGGGGTATAGCAATCAGCCCCAGCATTTT.

This clone was seen a single time. The J gene is TRBJ2-7, the V gene TRBV6-6, with 8 bases matching TRBD1. V shed 11 bases, J shed 4 bases, and the junction held 16 bases outside the gene matches. Germline CDR1 and CDR2: MNHNY and SVGAGI (reference sequence). The CDR3 extends over 15 amino acids. The CDR3 bases are TGTGCCTCACAATCCCGGGACAGGCGACGGTACGAGCAGTACTTC. Amino acid sequence: CASQSRDRRRYEQYF.

The chain links TRBV13 to TRBJ2-5; 10 nucleotides align to TRBD1. V dropped 4 bases and J dropped 5; count of bases not matched to a gene: 4. This CDR3 region has 14 residues. Germline lookup yields CDR1 PRHDT and CDR2 FYEKMQ (reference sequence). The CDR3 sequence is CASSSRGQGETQYF. The CDR3 DNA follows: TGTGCCAGCAGCTCGCGGGGACAGGGGGAGACCCAGTACTTC.

J is TRBJ2-5 and V is TRBV30; tentatively, D is TRBD1 (6 bases). This CDR3 has 13 residues. Germline V lookup: CDR1 GTSNPN, CDR2 SVGIG (reference sequence). Trimming pared 1 base from V and 5 bases from J, leaving 11 bases between. The CDR3 reads CAWSGLRGETQYF. The DNA for the CDR3 is TGTGCCTGGAGTGGTTTGAGGGGGGAGACCCAGTACTTC.

The chain recombines TRBV25-1 with TRBJ2-7; TRBD2 matches 10 bases. The germline V gene encodes CDR1 MGHDK and CDR2 SYGVNS. This CDR3 has 14 amino acids. V dropped 5 bases and J dropped 5; count of bases not matched to a gene: 6. The CDR3 sequence is CASSHPGTSDEQYF. In nucleotides, the CDR3 is TGTGCCAGCAGTCATCCGGGGACTAGCGACGAGCAGTACTTC.

This clone was counted ten times or more. The chain is built from TRBV30 and TRBJ2-2; no clear D gene. Trimming took off 3 bases at V and 5 bases at J, with 7 bases between the two ends. The length of the CDR3 is 12 residues. Germline V gene sequence: CDR1 GTSNPN, CDR2 SVGIG (reference sequence). The CDR3 region has the DNA TGTGCCTGGAGCCCAGGTACCGGGGAGCTGTTTTTT. Protein: CAWSPGTGELFF.

The gene calls are TRBV7-9 and TRBJ1-1; the D is unclear. CDR3 length: 13 residues. Per germline, CDR1 SEHNR and CDR2 FQNEAQ (reference sequence). V lost 2 bases, J lost 3 bases, and 7 bases lay in between. Here the CDR3 reads CASSLLLDTEAFF. The CDR3 DNA sequence: TGTGCCAGCAGCTTACTGTTAGACACTGAAGCTTTCTTT. Variable domain in full (rest from reference TRBV7-9 and TRBJ1-1): DTGVSQNPRHKITKRGQNVTFRCDPISEHNRLYWYRQTLGQGPEFLTYFQNEAQLEKSRLLSDRFSAERPKGSFSTLEIQRTEQGDSAMYLCASSLLLDTEAFFGQGTRLTVV.

This chain joins TRBV30 and TRBJ1-2, with D perhaps matching TRBD1 (5 bases). The CDR3 sequence is 13 residues long. Trimming stripped 1 base from V and 8 bases from J, with 14 bases between. CDR1 is GTSNPN, CDR2 SVGIG, per germline (reference sequence). The CDR3 DNA is TGTGCCTGGAGTGAGGGGTTTTTGAAGGGCTACACCTTC. It encodes CAWSEGFLKGYTF.

V usage is TRBV12-5 and J usage is TRBJ1-1; possible D gene TRBD1, 5 bases. V lost 2 bases, J lost 3 bases, and 19 bases lay in between. The CDR3 is 17 residues long. The germline gives CDR1 LGHNT, CDR2 FRNRAP. CDR3 DNA sequence: TGTGCTAGTGGTTTGACCCCGTCCTTGGGGGGTGACACTGAAGCTTTCTTT. This translates into CASGLTPSLGGDTEAFF. Drawing the rest from reference TRBV12-5 and TRBJ1-1, the complete variable domain is DARVTQTPRHKVTEMGQEVTMRCQPILGHNTVFWYRQTMMQGLELLAYFRNRAPLDDSGMPKDRFSAEMPDATLATLKIQPSEPRDSAVYFCASGLTPSLGGDTEAFFGQGTRLTVV.

V gene TRBV18 combines with J gene TRBJ2-6; TRBD1 might be the D (5 bases). The germline V and J ends were trimmed by 4 bases and 1 base, with 8 bases remaining between them. The germline CDR1 and CDR2 sequences are KGHSH and LQKENI. CDR3 length: 15 residues. The CDR3 region is CASSLQGSGANVLTF. The CDR3 DNA reads as TGTGCCAGCTCACTTCAGGGTTCTGGGGCCAACGTCCTGACTTTC.

CDR3 in DNA: TGTGCCAGCAGCCTCGGACAGGGGGCTAGTCAGCCCCAGCATTTT. Amino acids: CASSLGQGASQPQHF. The chain combines TRBV7-2 with TRBJ1-5; the match to TRBD1 covers 11 bases. V shed 5 bases, J shed 6 bases, and the junction held 6 bases outside the gene matches. The CDR3 extends over 15 amino acids. CDR1 is SGHTA, CDR2 FQGNSA, per germline. Using reference TRBV7-2 and TRBJ1-5 for the parts outside the CDR3, the full variable domain is GAGVSQSPSNKVTEKGKDVELRCDPISGHTALYWYRQSLGQGLEFLIYFQGNSAPDKSGLPSDRFSAERTGGSVSTLTIQRTQQEDSAVYLCASSLGQGASQPQHFGDGTRLSIL.

Here the CDR3 DNA reads TGTGCCAGCAGCTCCCACAGGGGTATGCCCCAGCATTTT. Protein: CASSSHRGMPQHF. V and J are TRBV7-6 and TRBJ1-5; 7 bases match TRBD1. The length of the CDR3 is 13 residues. The ends lost 4 bases at V and 9 bases at J; junction bases unmatched: 6. The germline gives CDR1 SGHVS, CDR2 FNYEAQ.

V and J are TRBV4-1 and TRBJ1-3; 7 bases fit TRBD1. Per germline, CDR1 MGHRA and CDR2 YSYEKL. The length of the CDR3 is 17 residues. The ends lost 3 bases at V and 0 bases at J; junction bases unmatched: 8. CDR3 protein: CASSQGNRGGSGNTIYF. In DNA, the CDR3 is TGCGCCAGCAGCCAGGGGAACAGGGGAGGCTCTGGAAACACCATATATTTT.

J is TRBJ2-3 and V is TRBV7-9; 10 bases are a match to TRBD1. CDR1 is SEHNR and CDR2 is FQNEAQ in the germline V gene (reference sequence). This CDR3 has 14 amino acids. The V and J ends lost 5 bases and 3 bases, in that order; junction bases with no gene match: 2. The CDR3 here is CASSRDRGTDTQYF. DNA for the CDR3: TGTGCCAGCAGCCGGGACAGGGGTACAGATACGCAGTATTTT.

The J gene is TRBJ2-5, the V gene TRBV19; a possible D gene is TRBD1 (6 bases). CDR1 and CDR2 from the germline V gene are LNHDA and SQIVND (reference sequence). The CDR3 runs 14 residues. Trimming took 5 bases from V and 3 from J, leaving 13 bases between them. The CDR3 loop reads CASSPNTGKETQYF. The CDR3 region has the DNA TGTGCCAGTAGTCCGAATACAGGGAAAGAGACCCAGTACTTC.

This clone was observed a few times. The J gene is TRBJ1-1, the V gene TRBV30; no clear D. V was cut by 7 bases and J by 8 bases, with 11 bases left in between. The CDR3 consists of 10 residues. Germline CDR1 GTSNPN, CDR2 SVGIG (reference sequence). The CDR3 sequence: CALFGVEAFF. The DNA of the CDR3 is TGTGCCTTATTCGGGGTAGAAGCTTTCTTT.

This chain connects TRBV19 to TRBJ1-6; TRBD1 matches 8 bases. CDR1 and CDR2 (germline): LNHDA, SQIVND (reference sequence). This CDR3 has 14 residues. The V segment lost 6 bases and the J segment 9 bases; nucleotides outside the gene matches: 7. CDR3 region: CASRLTGEFSPLHF. The CDR3 DNA follows: TGTGCCAGTAGACTGACAGGGGAGTTTTCACCCCTCCACTTT.

This clone was picked up a small number of times. This chain joins TRBV5-5 and TRBJ1-2; D ambiguous. The CDR3 runs to 13 residues. CDR1 SGHKS and CDR2 YYEKEE come from the germline V gene (reference sequence). The ends were cut back, 4 bases at V and 4 bases at J, with 11 bases in the middle. As DNA, the CDR3 is TGTGCCAGCAGCCAAGACATGACCTATGGCTACACCTTC. Residues: CASSQDMTYGYTF.

The V and J genes are TRBV5-1 and TRBJ2-7, with TRBD2 matching over 8 bases. The CDR3 spans 15 residues. V gave up 0 bases and J gave up 5 bases; unmatched junction bases: 7. Per germline, CDR1 SGHRS and CDR2 YFSETQ. The chain's CDR3 is CASSLGRGAPDEQYF. DNA for the CDR3: TGCGCCAGCAGCTTGGGGCGGGGGGCCCCGGACGAGCAGTACTTC. Complete variable domain (other parts from reference TRBV5-1 and TRBJ2-7): KAGVTQTPRYLIKTRGQQVTLSCSPISGHRSVSWYQQTPGQGLQFLFEYFSETQRNKGNFPGRFSGRQFSNSRSEMNVSTLELGDSALYLCASSLGRGAPDEQYFGPGTRLTVT.

This chain uses TRBV5-1 with TRBJ1-6; D remains ambiguous. Germline V lookup: CDR1 SGHRS, CDR2 YFSETQ. This CDR3 region has 15 residues. The V gene lost 0 bases and the J gene lost 7 bases, with 11 bases spanning the gap. CDR3 loop: CASSLEAGRNSPLHF. CDR3 DNA: TGCGCCAGCAGCTTGGAGGCGGGCAGAAATTCACCCCTCCACTTT.

Worth noting for this clone: One end of the junction does not line up with germline, which may come from a read error. This chain links TRBV7-7 with TRBJ1-6, with 10 bases that match TRBD1. The CDR3 is made up of 14 amino acids. In germline, CDR1 is SSHAT, CDR2 FNYEAQ (reference sequence). The CDR3 loop reads CASSLDRGSSPLHF. The DNA of the CDR3 is TGTGCTAGCAGCCTGGACAGGGGGAGTTCACCCCTCCACTTT.

The V gene is TRBV20-1, the J gene TRBJ2-3; D is unresolved. This CDR3 region has 11 residues. The V end lost 1 base, the J end lost 4 bases, and 3 bases lay between the germline ends. Looked up from germline, CDR1 is DFQATT and CDR2 is SNEGSKA (reference sequence). The CDR3 DNA reads as TGCAGTGCTAGAGCGGCAGATACGCAGTATTTT. This codes for CSARAADTQYF.

The chain couples TRBV9 to TRBJ1-1; D is perhaps TRBD1 (6 bases). Germline values: CDR1 SGDLS, CDR2 YYNGEE. Between the trimmed V and J ends, which lost 3 bases and 4 bases, there was a span of 10 bases. The CDR3 totals 13 residues. CDR3 sequence reads: CASSAQGSTEAFF. CDR3 coding DNA: TGTGCCAGCAGCGCACAGGGAAGCACTGAAGCTTTCTTT.

The chain joins TRBV19 to TRBJ2-7; D not certain. Germline values: CDR1 LNHDA, CDR2 SQIVND (reference sequence). V lost 3 bases, J lost 0 bases, and 6 bases lay in between. CDR3 length equals 13 residues. CDR3 residues: CASSIPSSYEQYF. The CDR3 DNA sequence: TGTGCCAGTAGTATTCCCTCCTCCTACGAGCAGTACTTC.

The CDR3 DNA reads as TGCGCCAGCAGCTTGGCGAGTAGCGGGAGGATGGATGAGCAGTTCTTC. Residues: CASSLASSGRMDEQFF. This sequence joins TRBV5-1 and TRBJ2-1; 10 bases map to TRBD2. The CDR3 loop spans 16 amino acids. In germline, CDR1 is SGHRS, CDR2 YFSETQ. V lost 0 bases, J lost 8 bases, and 8 bases stayed unmatched.